This record concerns one TCR beta chain sequence. The antigen remains unidentified. This record belongs to a study of PD-L1 blockade in urothelial cancer. Study in general: Male sex and bladder-origin urothelial cancer were recorded for about 85% of the roughly 30 patients.

Study-level findings and limits: Patients who had durable benefit saw their tumor-associated blood clones expand more at 3 weeks.

Generated by immunoSEQ multiplex PCR, the TCRdb table keeps only in-frame clones and is missing some. The sample holds roughly 87,000 clones, roughly nine tenths seen once. The cohort comprised individuals with locally advanced or metastatic urothelial carcinoma. Germline V gene lookup returns CDR1 SGHDT and CDR2 YYEEEE. The length of the CDR3 is 17 residues. The V gene lost 3 bases and the J gene lost 0 bases, with 13 bases spanning the gap. The receptor was derived from a woman in her 70s with urothelial cancer. This chain links TRBV5-6 with TRBJ2-6, with TRBD1 as a possible D gene (6 bases). The specimen comprised PBMCs, sampled around atezolizumab (anti-PD-L1) treatment. Here the CDR3 reads CASSWLTGHSGANVLTF. The DNA for the CDR3 is TGTGCCAGCAGCTGGTTGACAGGACACTCTGGGGCCAACGTCCTGACTTTC.